This TCR beta chain was identified in a study of OX40 agonist ivuxolimab in advanced cancers. The wider study: Every patient in dose escalation had hepatocellular carcinoma, melanoma, renal cell or head and neck cancer.

The assay was immunoSEQ multiplex PCR, and TCRdb's table has in-frame clones only and misses some. The table includes approximately 82,000 clones, approximately 84% detected once. Trimming stripped 0 bases from V and 3 bases from J, with 6 bases between. The germline V gene encodes CDR1 SGHTA and CDR2 FQGNSA. The CDR3 runs to 14 residues. This TCR came from an adult with an advanced solid tumor such as melanoma, head and neck, liver or kidney cancer. The source was CD4+ or CD8+ T cells sorted from blood, collected in a trial of the OX40 agonist ivuxolimab. This rearrangement joins TRBV7-2 to TRBJ1-3; D is undetermined. CDR3 sequence (DNA): TGTGCCAGCAGCTTAGCTGTGGATGGAAACACCATATATTTT. It codes for CASSLAVDGNTIYF.